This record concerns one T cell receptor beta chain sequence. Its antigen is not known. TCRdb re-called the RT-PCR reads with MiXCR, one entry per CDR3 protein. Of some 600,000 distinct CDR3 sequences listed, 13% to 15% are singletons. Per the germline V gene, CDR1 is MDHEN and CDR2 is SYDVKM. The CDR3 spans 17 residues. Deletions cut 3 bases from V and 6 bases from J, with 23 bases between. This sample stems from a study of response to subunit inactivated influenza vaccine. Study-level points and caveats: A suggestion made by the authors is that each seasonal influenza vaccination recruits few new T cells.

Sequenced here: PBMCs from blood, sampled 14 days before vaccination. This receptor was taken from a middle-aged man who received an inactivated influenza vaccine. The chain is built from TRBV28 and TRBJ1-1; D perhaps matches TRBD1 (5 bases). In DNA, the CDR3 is TGTGCCAGCAGTTTGATAAGGCCTAGGGGCGGTGGGGCTGAAGCTTTCTTT. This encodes CASSLIRPRGGGAEAFF.